The next 4 T cell receptor beta chains were all read from a single sample in a study of pediatric ulcerative colitis. Clones were sequenced by immunoSEQ multiplex PCR, and TCRdb holds only the in-frame ones, with some missing. Of about 64,000 clones in the sample, 77% are singletons; the top ten hold 4% to 6.5%. Sequencing was carried out using blood. The receptors stem from a boy younger than 18 with moderate ulcerative colitis.

The CDR3 region is CASSLFVRGIRPADHAAFF. The CDR3 nucleotides read TGTGCCAGCAGCTTATTCGTCCGGGGTATACGACCCGCCGACCACGCTGCTTTCTTT. This chain joins TRBV11-3 and TRBJ1-1; D gene ambiguous. CDR1 SGHNT and CDR2 YENEEA come from the germline V gene. The CDR3 length is 19 residues. V was trimmed by 2 bases and J by 11 bases, leaving 33 bases between them. The complete variable domain, with remaining parts taken from reference TRBV11-3 and TRBJ1-1, reads EAGVVQSPRYKIIEKKQPVAFWCNPISGHNTLYWYLQNLGQGPELLIRYENEEAVDDSQLPKDRFSAERLKGVDSTLKIQPAELGDSAVYLCASSLFVRGIRPADHAAFFGQGTRLTVV.

The J gene is TRBJ2-1, the V gene TRBV6-5, with unresolved D. Germline-derived CDR1 and CDR2 are MNHEY and SVGAGI. The CDR3 contains 16 residues. Trimming removed 0 bases at V and 8 bases at J, with 17 bases between. The CDR3 sequence is CASSYSILVRSHEQFF. The DNA of the CDR3 is TGTGCCAGCAGTTACTCAATCCTAGTCCGGTCACATGAGCAGTTCTTC.

The chain links TRBV6-5 to TRBJ1-3; D is uncertain. This CDR3 has 16 residues. Trimming pared 2 bases from V and 1 base from J, leaving 12 bases between. The germline gives CDR1 MNHEY, CDR2 SVGAGI. The CDR3 reads CASSYTVISSGNTIYF. The CDR3 region has the DNA TGTGCCAGCAGTTACACGGTAATTTCATCTGGAAACACCATATATTTT.

In its sample, this clone was seen once. V usage is TRBV5-1 and J usage is TRBJ2-4, with D unresolved. V was trimmed by 6 bases and J by 1 base, leaving 11 bases between them. From germline, CDR1 is SGHRS and CDR2 YFSETQ. This CDR3 comprises 14 residues. CDR3 nucleotides: TGCGCCAGCACGGTCGGCGAGGCCAAAAACATTCAGTACTTC. Translating gives CASTVGEAKNIQYF.